The source of this TCR beta chain is a study of regulatory dendritic cells for organ transplantation. CDR3 length: 14 amino acids. Germline values: CDR1 LNHDA, CDR2 SQIVND (reference sequence). Trimming took 3 bases from V and 1 from J, leaving 6 bases between them. Turning to this clone: What it recognizes is unknown. The same CDR3 is also encoded by other DNA sequences in this sample.

Sequencing used immunoSEQ multiplex PCR; TCRdb keeps in-frame clones, though not all of them. Of fewer than 40,000 clones listed, 75% to 95% are singletons. FACS sorted CD4+ or CD8+ T cells into CD45RA+ naive and CD45RO+ memory. Study-wide findings and caveats: Between individuals, the alloreactive memory CD8+ T cell pool differed considerably. Naive CD4+ and CD8+ repertoires were highly diverse; memory CD8+ was most oligoclonal. Regulatory dendritic cells appeared to expand memory CD8+ clones less than mature ones.

What was sequenced was naive CD8+ T cells from blood. Subset here: CD45RA+ naive T cells. This TCR derives from a human donor in good health. The rearrangement links TRBV19 to TRBJ2-2, with a tentative D call TRBD1 (5 bases). CDR3 bases: TGTGCCAGTAGTATTAGGGGGAACACCGGGGAGCTGTTTTTT. Translation: CASSIRGNTGELFF.